This entry features one T cell receptor beta chain sequence. Its antigen remains unidentified. Base qualities are not recorded, but no much larger clone differs from it by a single base. Inclusive of the bounding cysteine and phenylalanine, the CDR3 is 15 residues long. Only the CDR3 portion is preserved as DNA: 45 bases, with reading frame beginning at the first base. The germline V gene provides CDR1 SGHTA and CDR2 FQGNSA. After removal of 2 bases from V and 6 bases from J, the junction retains 4 bases not matched to a gene. The cohort comprised 710 or so healthy bone marrow donors. Cohort members were all nominally healthy when sampled, although unrecorded immune exposures were likely present. The donor was CMV seronegative and belonged to the group of over 300 seronegative cohort members. A peripheral blood sample was collected from each donor, and TCR beta sequencing was performed on peripheral blood mononuclear cells. The Qiagen DNeasy Blood Extraction Kit was used to extract genomic DNA from the blood cell samples.

Library generation was performed with the immunoSEQ multiplex PCR assay. The multiplex PCR relied on a mix of 60 forward primers for TCR Vbeta segments and 13 reverse primers for TCR Jbeta segments. The CDR3 region of rearranged TCR beta genes was amplified from genomic DNA with a multiplex PCR assay. The amplified TCR beta libraries were sequenced on the Illumina HiSeq System as 87-base-pair reads. On the authors' methods: A later analysis counted about 80 million unique TCR beta chains across the roughly 700 repertoires, and some 11 million of these chains were shared by at least two donors. Raw reads were error-corrected and collapsed into unique sequences with a nearest-neighbor algorithm that merged closely related sequences to remove PCR and sequencing errors. Alignment of CDR3 sequences to IMGT reference sequences was used to assign V, D and J gene segments. For a sequence to be retained, a match of at least six nucleotides was required to both a V gene segment and a J gene segment. Rearrangements were called productive when the CDR3 lacked stop codons and stayed in frame with V and J; all others were non-productive. Following IMGT convention, CDR3 was defined as the stretch from the second conserved V-encoded cysteine to the conserved J-encoded phenylalanine. Sequences without an unambiguous match to a single V gene segment were excluded from the earlier analysis of a few hundred of the donors. An earlier analysis of 587 of the donors classified V segments as functional when productive rearrangements were above 56.7% and as segregating when the standard deviation between donors was above 5%. A statistical classification framework was built for diagnosing cytomegalovirus status from the catalog of TCR beta chain sequences. V and J gene assignment, in a later analysis, came from comparing TCR nucleotide sequences with IMGT/GENE-DB human TR gene sequences. In a later analysis, CDR3 sequences and most-parsimonious VDJ recombination scenarios were assigned using the TCRdist pipeline. A later analysis defined each TCR beta chain by its CDR3 amino acid sequence plus V-gene family, and excluded reads lacking a unique V-gene family. To address suspected cross-contamination and a sequencing artifact, a later analysis removed 450 to 700 highly shared, low-generation-probability nucleotide sequences. For each public chain, a later analysis derived a clonal expansion index from normalized ranks of inferred template counts within each repertoire. Generation probabilities in a later analysis came from a VDJ recombination model fitted to out-of-frame rearrangements, and those results were checked against IGoR. In a later analysis, TCR-TCR, TCR-HLA and TCR-CMV co-occurrence was scored with hypergeometric tests, and a repertoire-size bias correction was applied to TCR pairs. False discovery rates were estimated in a later analysis by permuting HLA or CMV assignments 20 times. In a later analysis, co-occurring TCRs were grouped using DBSCAN, and TCRdist sequence similarity was added for clustering within HLA-allele-positive subsets. For co-occurrence clustering, repertoires with fewer than 30,000 or more than 120,000 public chains were excluded, along with 4 to 6 repertoires with anomalous nucleotide sharing. The immuneACCESS repertoire file appears here via TCRdb, limited to in-frame rearrangements. These files lack a portion of the clones; in checked studies, under half of the deficit traces to unresolved V genes, and the cause of the others is not known. That table gives V, J and clone size, and the DNA gave D and trimming. The sample table holds 150,000 to 200,000 clones, of which around three quarters were seen once. 1.5% to 1.7% of the sample is in the top ten clones.

The record originates from a study of cytomegalovirus exposure and HLA in healthy donors (dated by TCRdb to 2016 to 2017). About the study as a whole: In an earlier analysis of several hundred of the donors, under 300 Gb of sequence data and 90 million to 130 million unique TCR beta sequences from 180 million or so T cells were reported. Typing coverage varied by locus: roughly 629-630 donors for A, B, C, DRB1 and DQB1; under 550 for DQA1; about 590 for DPA1; around 450 for DPB1. High-throughput TCR immunosequencing, statistical association of individual TCRs with disease status, and machine learning were combined to predict cytomegalovirus infection status. The study was designed to test whether signatures of past pathogen exposure could be identified by cataloging public T cell receptors. Every discovery cohort repertoire had been produced on one sequencing platform. Rather than drawing on any new phenotypic data, the later analysis identified candidate immune exposures from TCR beta sequences and the way those sequences occurred across donors. Alongside the repertoire data, information on donor age, sex, ethnicity and CMV serostatus was compiled. In a later genetic analysis, genome-wide SNP genotypes for about three fifths of the roughly 670 donors were used, and that subset was treated as a discovery cohort. Of the approximately 400 genotyped donors, 75% to 85% were placed in the genetic ancestry cluster associated with self-reported Caucasian donors. Because of strong linkage in the cohort, a few DR-DQ haplotypes were treated as single units for association and clustering. The study profiled the T cell repertoires of under 850 subjects by immunosequencing and related them to cytomegalovirus serostatus. An earlier analysis of 587 of the donors used high-throughput TCR beta sequencing to judge whether each TCR beta V gene segment behaved as functional or pseudogenic. Along with the approximately 620-subject first cohort, a separate validation cohort of around 120 different subjects was used. Among about 390 genotyped donors of the cohort, an average of roughly 240,000 unique TCR beta nucleotide sequences were sequenced per donor, roughly 20% of them non-productive. HLA typing covered class I and class II loci at four-digit resolution. A later analysis re-analyzed previously published TCR beta repertoires from several hundred donors and added high-resolution HLA genotyping to study TCR occurrence patterns. Roughly 310 gigabases of sequencing data and approximately 93 million unique TCR sequences were included in an early release covering under 650 HLA-typed donors. The paper's findings and limits, for the study overall: Roughly uniform sequencing depth across donors was assumed in presence/absence analyses, although this assumption may not hold. In vitro tests confirmed that a few of the cytomegalovirus-associated TCR beta chains recognize cytomegalovirus antigens. Strong co-occurrence of HLA alleles, especially DR and DQ, made assigning TCR associations to individual alleles difficult. The study listed around 160 TCR beta chains as associated with cytomegalovirus. Most TCR sequences were observed very rarely across donors, whereas some public TCRs were present in many individuals. The classifier was reported to diagnose cytomegalovirus status with high specificity and sensitivity in both the original and validation cohorts. At a false discovery rate of 0.05, a later analysis linked 15,000 to 20,000 TCR beta sequences to specific HLA alleles. In a later genetic analysis, a missense DCLRE1C variant was associated with V-gene and J-gene trimming of TCR beta chains, and the association was replicated in an independent cohort. A cluster of highly shared sequence variants was judged likely to represent a technical artifact of the sequencing pipeline. In a later analysis, the rate of TCR association differed among HLA loci, with DRB1 alleles having the most associated TCRs and HLA-C alleles having the fewest. Because counts were too low, seventeen rarely observed V segments, including chromosome 9 orphons, were excluded from the earlier analysis of around 640 of the donors. In this cohort, only TCR beta chains were sequenced, and detectable features were limited by the absence of alpha or paired-chain data. Several of the top co-occurrence clusters appeared to be linked to parvovirus B19, influenza, CMV and Epstein-Barr virus, according to a later analysis. The authors suggested that the approach could potentially be generalized to other disease states and immunological phenotypes. In an earlier analysis of approximately 600 of the donors, most TCR beta V segments were observed in productive rearrangements about 90% or about 30% of the time, broadly matching IMGT annotations. A later genetic analysis reported fewer N-insertions in productive TCRs among donors in an Asian-associated ancestry cluster than the roughly 720-donor mean. A further reported finding was that TCR beta sequences accurately predicted the HLA-A and HLA-B alleles for most subjects in the first cohort. Immune exposure information for the cohort was limited to CMV serostatus. In a later analysis, HLA-associated TCR beta chains were found to be more clonally expanded and to have lower generation probabilities than equally common non-associated chains. HLA typing was unavailable for some donors at each locus, so association tests used only the typed subset. In a later analysis, most CMV-associated TCR beta chains were found to appear HLA-restricted, with HLA associations seemingly driven largely by CMV exposure. Linkage disequilibrium might explain the correlated functional status among segregating V segments, but an unknown experimental factor could not be excluded. Some IMGT-functional V segments, including TRBV6-2 and TRBV6-3, could not be told apart with the 87-base-pair reads, so those segments were excluded.

The sequenced sample consisted of PBMCs. The TCR comes from a man aged 35-49 years in good health and CMV-seronegative. The chain uses TRBV7-2 and TRBJ2-1; the junction holds 10 bases that match TRBD2. The CDR3 has the sequence CASSLQREGGNEQFF. The DNA reads TGTGCCAGCAGCTTACAGCGGGAGGGGGGCAATGAGCAGTTCTTC.